These 7 T cell receptor beta chains were all obtained from the same sample, sequenced in a study of T cell repertoires in cytomegalovirus infection. TCRdb recomputed calls from the reads with MiXCR, one row per CDR3 protein. Among roughly 240,000 distinct CDR3 sequences listed, under 8.5% were seen once. Sequencing was carried out using PBMCs. These receptors were taken from a human donor in good health (CMV status not recorded). Some clones in this sample may be carry-over from other donors' samples.

This clonotype was seen at least ten times. CDR3 DNA sequence: TGTGCCAGCATGGAATTAGGGAGCTCCTACAATGAGCAGTTCTTC. Translation gives CASMELGSSYNEQFF. The chain joins TRBV6-2 or TRBV6-3 to TRBJ2-1; tentatively, D is TRBD2 (5 bases). V was cut by 7 bases and J by 0 bases, with 13 bases left in between. The length of the CDR3 is 15 residues. Germline V gene sequence: CDR1 MNHEY, CDR2 SVGEGT.

The chain combines TRBV7-2 with TRBJ2-2, with D tentatively TRBD2 (5 bases). V was shortened by 5 bases and J by 0 bases, with 10 bases between the two germline ends. CDR1 and CDR2 from the germline V gene are SGHTA and FQGNSA. This CDR3 has 15 amino acids. The CDR3, as DNA: TGTGCCAGCAGCACAAGAGCGGCGAACACCGGGGAGCTGTTTTTT. It yields the protein CASSTRAANTGELFF.

This clonotype was recorded many times. This chain joins TRBV5-1 and TRBJ1-1; TRBD1 is a possible D gene (5 bases). The CDR3 has 13 residues. Trimming took 5 bases from V and 3 from J, leaving 11 bases between them. CDR1 is SGHRS, CDR2 YFSETQ, per germline. CDR3 protein: CASSVRGYTEAFF. In DNA form, the CDR3 reads TGCGCCAGCAGTGTTCGGGGGTACACTGAAGCTTTCTTT.

This clonotype was counted many times. The chain has TRBV20-1 and TRBJ1-5; TRBD1 is a possible D gene (5 bases). The V end was cut by 3 bases, the J end by 3 bases, with 18 bases between. Germline V gives CDR1 DFQATT, CDR2 SNEGSKA (reference sequence). The CDR3 extends over 16 amino acids. The CDR3 nucleotides read TGCAGTGCTAGGACCCCCCAGGGAGGGAACAATCAGCCCCAGCATTTT. Translated, it gives CSARTPQGGNNQPQHF.

This clonotype was detected many times. The chain is built from TRBV12-3 or TRBV12-4 and TRBJ1-6; a possible D gene is TRBD1 (5 bases). Trimming cost V 3 bases and J 1 base, with 10 bases left between them. This CDR3 is 16 amino acids long. CDR3 loop: CASSLGGGSYNSPLHF. In DNA, the CDR3 is TGTGCCAGCAGTTTGGGGGGTGGATCCTATAATTCACCCCTCCACTTT.

The chain has TRBV7-3 and TRBJ1-1; D is perhaps TRBD1 (6 bases). CDR1 and CDR2 from the germline V gene are SGHTA and FQGTGA. Trimming shortened V by 3 bases and J by 4 bases, and 18 bases separated the two germline ends. The CDR3 is 16 amino acids. The CDR3: CASSLNRVARSTEAFF. In DNA form, the CDR3 reads TGTGCCAGCAGCTTGAACAGGGTCGCGAGAAGCACTGAAGCTTTCTTT.

The V and J genes are TRBV6-5 and TRBJ1-2, with D unclear. Germline lookup yields CDR1 MNHEY and CDR2 SVGAGI. V lost 6 bases and J lost 6, with 11 bases in between. The CDR3 has 12 amino acids. CDR3 loop: CASSTRRNGYTF. CDR3 nucleotides: TGTGCCAGCAGCACCCGCCGGAATGGCTACACCTTC.